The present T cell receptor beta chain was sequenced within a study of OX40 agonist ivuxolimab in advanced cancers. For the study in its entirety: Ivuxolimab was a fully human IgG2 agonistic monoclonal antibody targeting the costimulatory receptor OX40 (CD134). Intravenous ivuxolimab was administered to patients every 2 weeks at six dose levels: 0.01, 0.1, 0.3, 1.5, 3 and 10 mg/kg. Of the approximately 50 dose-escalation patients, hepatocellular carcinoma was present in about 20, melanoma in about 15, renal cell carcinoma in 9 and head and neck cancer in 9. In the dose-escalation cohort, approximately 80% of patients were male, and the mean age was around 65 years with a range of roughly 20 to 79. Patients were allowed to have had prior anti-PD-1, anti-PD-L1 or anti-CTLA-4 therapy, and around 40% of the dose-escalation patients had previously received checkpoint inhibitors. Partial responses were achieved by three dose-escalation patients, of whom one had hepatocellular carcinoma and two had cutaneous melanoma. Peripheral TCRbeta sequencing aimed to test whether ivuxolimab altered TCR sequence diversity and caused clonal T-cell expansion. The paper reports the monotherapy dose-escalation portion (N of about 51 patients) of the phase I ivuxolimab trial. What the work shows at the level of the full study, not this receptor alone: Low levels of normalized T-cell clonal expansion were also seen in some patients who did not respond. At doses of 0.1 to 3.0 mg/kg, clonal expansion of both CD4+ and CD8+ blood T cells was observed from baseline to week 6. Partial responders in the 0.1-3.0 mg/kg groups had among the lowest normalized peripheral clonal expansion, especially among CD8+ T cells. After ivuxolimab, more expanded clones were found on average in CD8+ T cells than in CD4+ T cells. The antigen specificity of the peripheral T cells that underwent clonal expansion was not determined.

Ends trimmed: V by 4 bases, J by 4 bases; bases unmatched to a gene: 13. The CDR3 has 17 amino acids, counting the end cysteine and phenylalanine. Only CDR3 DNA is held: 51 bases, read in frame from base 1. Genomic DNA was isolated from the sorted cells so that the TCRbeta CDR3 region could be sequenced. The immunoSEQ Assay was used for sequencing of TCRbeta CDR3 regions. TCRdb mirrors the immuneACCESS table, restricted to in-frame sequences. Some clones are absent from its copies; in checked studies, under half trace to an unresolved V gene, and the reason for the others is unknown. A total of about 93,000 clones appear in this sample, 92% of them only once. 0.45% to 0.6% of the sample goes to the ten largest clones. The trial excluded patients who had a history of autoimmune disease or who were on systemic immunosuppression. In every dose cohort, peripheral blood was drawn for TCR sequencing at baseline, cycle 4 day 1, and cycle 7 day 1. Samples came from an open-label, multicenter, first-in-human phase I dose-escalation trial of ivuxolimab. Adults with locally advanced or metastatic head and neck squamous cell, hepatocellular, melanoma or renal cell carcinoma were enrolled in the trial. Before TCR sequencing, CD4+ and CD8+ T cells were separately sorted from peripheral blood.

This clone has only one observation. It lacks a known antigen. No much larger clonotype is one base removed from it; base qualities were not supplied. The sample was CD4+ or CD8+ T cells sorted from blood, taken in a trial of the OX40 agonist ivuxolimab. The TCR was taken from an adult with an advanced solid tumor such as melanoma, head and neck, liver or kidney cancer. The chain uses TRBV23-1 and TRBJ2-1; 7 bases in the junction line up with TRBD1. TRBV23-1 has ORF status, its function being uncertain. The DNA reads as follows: TGCGCCAGCAGTCCGGGAACCGCACAGGGGCTATACAATGAGCAGTTCTTC. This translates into CASSPGTAQGLYNEQFF.